The clone carrying this T cell receptor (beta chain) was observed at least ten times. Its target is unknown. The CDR3 runs to 16 residues. V was shortened by 4 bases and J by 3 bases, with 18 bases between the two germline ends. Germline V gene data show CDR1 as SGHTA and CDR2 as FQGNSA. This sample is drawn from a study of regulatory T cells in long-lasting Graves disease. Study details: More than 5 years of antithyroid drugs with positive TSH receptor antibodies defined persistent Graves' disease.

Investigators prepared the TCR beta libraries by applying iRepertoire HTBI primers and Arm-PCR of CDR3 regions. TCRdb re-called the multiplex PCR reads with MiXCR, one entry per CDR3 protein. This sample has over 250,000 distinct CDR3 sequences, with under 25% found just once. Study conclusions and caveats: Segments TRBV28, TRBJ1-2 and TRBJ2-5 showed preferential usage in persistent disease.

As to time point: persistent/refractory GD, antithyroid drugs over 5 years with positive TRAb. PBMCs provided the RNA from which the TCR library was made. Patients met American Thyroid Association criteria for Graves' disease. The V gene is TRBV7-2, the J gene TRBJ1-1; D not certain. The sequence was collected from a female donor with Graves disease. The sample consisted of peripheral blood mononuclear cells (PBMCs), taken when the disease was refractory, from a patient treated with antithyroid drugs. CDR3 residues: CASSSTGRFSDTEAFF. The CDR3 DNA sequence: TGTGCCAGCAGCTCCACCGGGAGATTTTCGGACACTGAAGCTTTCTTT.